The clone carrying this T cell receptor beta chain has just a few counts. The antigen remains unidentified. These data belong to a study of identical twins. Study outcomes and limitations: Findings depended on cross-sectional statistics rather than tracking the same donors.

Trimming stripped 6 bases from V and 5 bases from J, with 24 bases between. In germline, CDR1 is SGHDT, CDR2 YYEEEE. The CDR3 sequence is 16 residues long. TCRdb called the 5' RACE reads again in MiXCR, with one record for every CDR3 protein. The top ten hold around 12% of the sample, which has 350,000 to 500,000 distinct CDR3 sequences, around a sixth seen once. There were only healthy Caucasians among the donors. The sequence came from a man in his fifties in good health. Sequenced sample: naive T cells sorted from blood. This chain joins TRBV5-6 and TRBJ2-7; possible D gene TRBD1, 6 bases. CDR3 loop: CASTLDRQGLANEQYF. The CDR3 coding sequence is TGTGCCAGCACCCTGGATCGGCAGGGGCTCGCTAACGAGCAGTACTTC. The full variable domain, in which reference TRBV5-6 and TRBJ2-7 provide the parts outside the CDR3, is DAGVTQSPTHLIKTRGQQVTLRCSPKSGHDTVSWYQQALGQGPQFIFQYYEEEERQRGNFPDRFSGHQFPNYSSELNVNALLLGDSALYLCASTLDRQGLANEQYFGPGTRLTVT.